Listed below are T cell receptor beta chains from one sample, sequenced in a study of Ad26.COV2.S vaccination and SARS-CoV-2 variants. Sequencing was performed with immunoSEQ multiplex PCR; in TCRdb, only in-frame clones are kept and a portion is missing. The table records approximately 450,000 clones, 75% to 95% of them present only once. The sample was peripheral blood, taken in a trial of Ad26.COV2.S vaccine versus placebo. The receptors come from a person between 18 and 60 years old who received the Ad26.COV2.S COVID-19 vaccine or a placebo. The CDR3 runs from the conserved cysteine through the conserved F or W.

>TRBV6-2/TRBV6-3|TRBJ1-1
CASSYPRLNMNTEAFF
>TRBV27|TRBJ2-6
CASSLWAGTGLSLGSGANVLTF
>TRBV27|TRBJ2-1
CASSPKAYNEQFF
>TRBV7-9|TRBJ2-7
CASSLGGQFEQYF
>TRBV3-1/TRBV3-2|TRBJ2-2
CASSAENTGELFF
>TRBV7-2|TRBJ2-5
CASSLGLAKETQYF
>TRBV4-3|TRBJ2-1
CASSQDQSGGVPINEQFF
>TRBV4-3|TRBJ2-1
CASSLERAHNEQFF
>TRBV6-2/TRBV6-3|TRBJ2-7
CASSPPRDEQYF
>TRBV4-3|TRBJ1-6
CASSEGNNSPLHF
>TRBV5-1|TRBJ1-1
CASSAATENAEAFF
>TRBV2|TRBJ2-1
CASAESSYNEQFF
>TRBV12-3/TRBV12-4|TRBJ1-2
CASSFKFYGYTF
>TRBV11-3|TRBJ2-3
CASSAGDSRGDTQYF
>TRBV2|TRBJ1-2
CASSESRGLYGYTF
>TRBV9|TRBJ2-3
CASSVSDVADTQYF
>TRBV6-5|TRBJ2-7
CASSPQNGEQYF